This record concerns one T cell receptor beta chain sequence. Its antigen is not known. Trimming removed 7 bases at V and 4 bases at J, with 17 bases between. CDR1 is SNHLY, CDR2 FYNNEI, per germline. CDR3 length equals 15 residues. This entry is derived from a study of OX40 agonist ivuxolimab in advanced cancers. Study-level points and caveats: Blood T cells, both CD4+ and CD8+, expanded clonally by week 6 at 0.1 to 3.0 mg/kg.

Method: immunoSEQ multiplex PCR; TCRdb's copy keeps in-frame clones and lacks some. In the table there are about 34,000 clones, roughly four fifths of which are singletons. Individuals having autoimmune disease history or systemic immunosuppression were not enrolled. J is TRBJ1-3 and V is TRBV2, with D hard to call. This clonotype was obtained from an adult with an advanced solid tumor such as melanoma, head and neck, liver or kidney cancer. The sample in question was CD4+ or CD8+ T cells sorted from blood, obtained in a trial of the OX40 agonist ivuxolimab. DNA for the CDR3: TGTGCCAGCATCGGACGCAGGTCTAGCGGAAACACCATATATTTT. Translated, it gives CASIGRRSSGNTIYF. The full variable domain, its missing parts supplied by reference TRBV2 and TRBJ1-3, is EPEVTQTPSHQVTQMGQEVILRCVPISNHLYFYWYRQILGQKVEFLVSFYNNEISEKSEIFDDQFSVERPDGSNFTLKIRSTKLEDSAMYFCASIGRRSSGNTIYFGEGSWLTVV.